The 9 T cell receptor beta chains presented below share a single source sample, sequenced in a study of T cells after yellow fever vaccination. TCRdb used MiXCR to reprocess the 5' RACE reads, holding one entry per CDR3 protein. The top ten clones hold over 25% of a sample with about 75,000 distinct CDR3 sequences, under 9.5% of them seen once. The specimen comprised CD8+ T cells sorted from PBMCs, sampled more than 8 days after the first yellow fever vaccination. These receptors were obtained from a man between 18 and 35 years old who received the YFV17D yellow fever vaccine.

This clonotype showed up just a few times. V is TRBV20-1 and J is TRBJ2-1; D remains unclear. The CDR3 extends over 11 amino acids. The germline V gene encodes CDR1 DFQATT and CDR2 SNEGSKA (reference sequence). CDR3 amino acids: CSVSSYNEQFF. In DNA, the CDR3 is TGCAGCGTTAGCTCCTACAATGAGCAGTTCTTC.

In its sample, this clonotype was seen once. The rearrangement joins TRBV19 to TRBJ2-6; D is possibly TRBD2 (6 bases). Germline V gene sequence: CDR1 LNHDA, CDR2 SQIVND (reference sequence). The germline V and J ends were trimmed by 3 bases and 4 bases, with 10 bases remaining between them. The CDR3 is 15 residues long. CDR3 DNA sequence: TGTGCCAGTAGTATCGGGGGAGTCGGGGCCAACGTCCTGACTTTC. Protein: CASSIGGVGANVLTF.

This clonotype was seen at least ten times. The chain has TRBV4-3 and TRBJ1-4; D may be TRBD1 (5 bases). V was shortened by 0 bases and J by 4 bases, with 12 bases between the two germline ends. This CDR3 spans 16 amino acids. Germline V lookup: CDR1 LGHNA, CDR2 YSLEER. CDR3 DNA: TGCGCCAGCAGCCAAGAAGCCAGGGAGGGTAATGAAAAACTGTTTTTT. This translates into CASSQEAREGNEKLFF.

The sample holds many counts of this clonotype. The genes are TRBV10-3 and TRBJ2-1; 11 bases fit TRBD2. From germline, CDR1 is ENHRY and CDR2 SYGVKD. J lost 0 bases, V lost 9 bases, and 10 bases had no gene match. This CDR3 spans 17 amino acids. The CDR3 sequence: CAMRPSGGSSSYNEQFF. The CDR3 DNA follows: TGTGCCATGCGGCCTAGCGGGGGGTCAAGCTCCTACAATGAGCAGTTCTTC.

This clonotype was seen only a few times. The chain couples TRBV12-5 to TRBJ1-2, with D hard to call. Germline assignment: CDR1 LGHNT and CDR2 FRNRAP. Deletions cut 6 bases from V and 0 bases from J, with 11 bases between. This CDR3 contains 14 residues. As DNA, the CDR3 is TGTGCTAGTGGGGGCGCGGGCTCTAACTATGGCTACACCTTC. Encoded protein: CASGGAGSNYGYTF.

This clonotype was counted many times. The chain joins TRBV12-3 or TRBV12-4 to TRBJ2-3; TRBD2 is a possible D gene (5 bases). V lost 4 bases and J lost 9, with 11 bases in between. The CDR3 consists of 12 residues. CDR3 in DNA: TGTGCCAGCAGTTCGGACTCCAAGACGCAGTATTTT. This gives the protein CASSSDSKTQYF.

This clonotype was seen only a few times. The CDR3 sequence is CASSLPIQGMTEAFF. CDR3 sequence (DNA): TGTGCCAGCAGCTTACCAATACAGGGTATGACTGAAGCTTTCTTT. This chain links TRBV7-2 with TRBJ1-1; D is perhaps TRBD1 (6 bases). V lost 2 bases, J lost 5 bases, and 15 bases lay in between. The CDR3 sequence is 15 residues long. The germline CDR1 and CDR2 sequences are SGHTA and FQGNSA.

Details on this clonotype: A read error may explain this, as a much larger clone is one base away. The CDR3 DNA reads as TGTGCCAGCAGCTTAGATGCGAGGCTCATGCCCCAGCATTTT. Translating it yields CASSLDARLMPQHF. J is TRBJ1-5 and V is TRBV7-9, with no clear D. V was pared by 1 base and J by 9 bases, with 13 bases between. This CDR3 comprises 14 residues. In germline, CDR1 is SEHNR, CDR2 FQNEAQ (reference sequence).

This clonotype has at least ten counts. An end of the junction differs from the germline gene, which may be a read error. This rearrangement joins TRBV3-1 to TRBJ2-1, with 7 bases that match TRBD2. CDR1 is LGHDT and CDR2 is YNNKEL in the germline V gene (reference sequence). CDR3 length: 14 residues. CDR3 nucleotide sequence: TGTGCCAGCAGCTTGACAGCTAGCGGTGATGAGAAGTTCTTC. It encodes CASSLTASGDEKFF.